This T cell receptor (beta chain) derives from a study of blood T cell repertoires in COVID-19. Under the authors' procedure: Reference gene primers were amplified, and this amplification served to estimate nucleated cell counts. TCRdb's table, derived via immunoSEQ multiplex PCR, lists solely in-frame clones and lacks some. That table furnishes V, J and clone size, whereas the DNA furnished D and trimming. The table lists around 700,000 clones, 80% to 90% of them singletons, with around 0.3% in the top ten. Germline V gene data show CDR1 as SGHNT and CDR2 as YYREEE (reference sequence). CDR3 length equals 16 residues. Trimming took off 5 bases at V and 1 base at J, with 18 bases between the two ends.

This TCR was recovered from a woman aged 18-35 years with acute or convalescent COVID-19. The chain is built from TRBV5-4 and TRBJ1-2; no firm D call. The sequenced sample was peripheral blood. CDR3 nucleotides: TGTGCCAGCAGAGACTTACACGGGAGGCTTAACTATGGCTACACCTTC. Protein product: CASRDLHGRLNYGYTF.